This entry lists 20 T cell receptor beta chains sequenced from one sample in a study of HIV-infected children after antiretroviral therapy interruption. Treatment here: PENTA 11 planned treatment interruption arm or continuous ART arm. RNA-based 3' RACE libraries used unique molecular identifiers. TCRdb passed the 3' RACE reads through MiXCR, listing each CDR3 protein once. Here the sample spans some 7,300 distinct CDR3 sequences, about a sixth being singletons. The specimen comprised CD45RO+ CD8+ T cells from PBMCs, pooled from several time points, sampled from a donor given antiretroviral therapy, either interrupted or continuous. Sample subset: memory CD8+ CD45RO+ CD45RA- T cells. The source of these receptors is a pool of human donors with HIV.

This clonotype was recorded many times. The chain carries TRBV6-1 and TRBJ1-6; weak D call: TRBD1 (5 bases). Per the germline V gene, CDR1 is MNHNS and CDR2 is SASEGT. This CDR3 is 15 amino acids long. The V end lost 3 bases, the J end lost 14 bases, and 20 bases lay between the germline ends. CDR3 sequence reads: CASSETGGLGVTLHF. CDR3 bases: TGTGCCAGCAGTGAGACCGGGGGTTTAGGGGTAACCCTCCACTTT.

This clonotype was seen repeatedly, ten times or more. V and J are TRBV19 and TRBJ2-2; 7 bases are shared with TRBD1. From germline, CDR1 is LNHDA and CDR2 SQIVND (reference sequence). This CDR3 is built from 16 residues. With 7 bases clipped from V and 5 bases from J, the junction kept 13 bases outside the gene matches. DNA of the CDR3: TGTGCCAGTACCATCTTAACAGGGGTAGGAACCGGGGAGCTGTTTTTT. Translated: CASTILTGVGTGELFF.

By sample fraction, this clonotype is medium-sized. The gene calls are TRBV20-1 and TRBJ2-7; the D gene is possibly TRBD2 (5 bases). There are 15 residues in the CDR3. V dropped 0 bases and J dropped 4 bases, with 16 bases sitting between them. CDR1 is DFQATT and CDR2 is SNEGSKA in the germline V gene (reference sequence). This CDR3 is CSARDTGISGYEQYF. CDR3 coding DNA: TGCAGTGCTAGAGATACGGGGATCTCGGGTTACGAGCAGTACTTC.

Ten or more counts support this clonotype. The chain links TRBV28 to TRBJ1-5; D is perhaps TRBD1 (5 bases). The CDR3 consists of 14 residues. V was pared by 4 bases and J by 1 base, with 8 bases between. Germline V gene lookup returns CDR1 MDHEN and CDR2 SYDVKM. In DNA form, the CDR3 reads TGTGCCAGCAGTTCGGGGGGGAGCAATCAGCCCCAGCATTTT. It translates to CASSSGGSNQPQHF.

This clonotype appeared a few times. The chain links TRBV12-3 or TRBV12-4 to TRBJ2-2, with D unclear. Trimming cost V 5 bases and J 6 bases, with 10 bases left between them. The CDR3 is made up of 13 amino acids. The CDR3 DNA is TGTGCCAGCAGTCCTATTGCAGCCGGGGAGCTGTTTTTT. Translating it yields CASSPIAAGELFF.

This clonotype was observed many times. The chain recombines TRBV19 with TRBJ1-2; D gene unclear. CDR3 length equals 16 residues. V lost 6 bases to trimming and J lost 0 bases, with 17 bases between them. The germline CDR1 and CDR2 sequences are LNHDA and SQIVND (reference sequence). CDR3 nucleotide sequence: TGTGCCAGTAGGATTCGGGGTCCAATTACTAACTATGGCTACACCTTC. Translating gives CASRIRGPITNYGYTF.

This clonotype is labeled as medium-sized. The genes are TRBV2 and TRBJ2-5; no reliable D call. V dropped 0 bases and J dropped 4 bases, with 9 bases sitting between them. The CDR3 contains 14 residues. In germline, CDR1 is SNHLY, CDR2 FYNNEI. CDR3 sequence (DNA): TGTGCCAGCAGTGAAGCGCGTATCACAGAGACCCAGTACTTC. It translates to CASSEARITETQYF.

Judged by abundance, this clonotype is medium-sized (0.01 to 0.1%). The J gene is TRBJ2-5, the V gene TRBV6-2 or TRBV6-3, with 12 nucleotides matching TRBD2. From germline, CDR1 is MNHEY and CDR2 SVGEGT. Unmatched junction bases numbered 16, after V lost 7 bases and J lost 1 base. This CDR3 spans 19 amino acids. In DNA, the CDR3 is TGTGCCAGCACCACGGATCTAGCGGGAGGGTATTGGAGCCAAGAGACCCAGTACTTC. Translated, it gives CASTTDLAGGYWSQETQYF.

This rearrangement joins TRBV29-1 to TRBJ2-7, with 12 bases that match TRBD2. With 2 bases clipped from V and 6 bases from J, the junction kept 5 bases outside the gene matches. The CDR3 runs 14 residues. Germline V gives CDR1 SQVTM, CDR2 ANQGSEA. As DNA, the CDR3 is TGCAGCGTTGAACCTAGCGGGAGGGTTGGCGAGCAGTACTTC. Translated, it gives CSVEPSGRVGEQYF.

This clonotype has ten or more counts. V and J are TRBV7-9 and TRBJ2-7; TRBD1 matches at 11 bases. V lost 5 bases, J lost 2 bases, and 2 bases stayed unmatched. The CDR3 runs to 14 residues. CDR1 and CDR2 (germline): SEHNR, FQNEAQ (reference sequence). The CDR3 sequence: CASSQDRGPYEQYF. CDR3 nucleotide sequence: TGTGCCAGCAGCCAGGACAGGGGGCCCTACGAGCAGTACTTC.

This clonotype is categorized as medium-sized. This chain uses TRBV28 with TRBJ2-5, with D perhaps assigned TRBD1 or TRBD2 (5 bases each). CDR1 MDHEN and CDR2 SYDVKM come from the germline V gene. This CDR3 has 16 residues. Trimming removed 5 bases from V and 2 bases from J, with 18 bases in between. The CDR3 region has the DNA TGTGCCAGCAGTCCATACCGGGACGGCGGACAAGAGACCCAGTACTTC. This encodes CASSPYRDGGQETQYF.

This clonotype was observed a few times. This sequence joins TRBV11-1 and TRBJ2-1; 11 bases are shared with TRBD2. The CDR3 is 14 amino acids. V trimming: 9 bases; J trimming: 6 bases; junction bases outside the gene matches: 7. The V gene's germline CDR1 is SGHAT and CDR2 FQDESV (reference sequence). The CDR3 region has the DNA TGTGCCAGTCAAACTAGCGGGAGTGTCAATGAGCAGTTCTTC. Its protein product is CASQTSGSVNEQFF.

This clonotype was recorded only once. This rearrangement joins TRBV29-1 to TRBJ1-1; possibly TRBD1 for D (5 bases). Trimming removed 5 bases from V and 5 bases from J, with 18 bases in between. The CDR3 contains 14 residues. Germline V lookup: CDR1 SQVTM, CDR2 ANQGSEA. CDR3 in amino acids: CSVRAGRMVTEAFF. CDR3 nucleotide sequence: TGCAGCGTTCGGGCAGGGAGGATGGTGACTGAAGCTTTCTTT. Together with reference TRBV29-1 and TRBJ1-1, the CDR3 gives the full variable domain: SAVISQKPSRDICQRGTSLTIQCQVDSQVTMMFWYRQQPGQSLTLIATANQGSEATYESGFVIDKFPISRPNLTFSTLTVSNMSPEDSSIYLCSVRAGRMVTEAFFGQGTRLTVV.

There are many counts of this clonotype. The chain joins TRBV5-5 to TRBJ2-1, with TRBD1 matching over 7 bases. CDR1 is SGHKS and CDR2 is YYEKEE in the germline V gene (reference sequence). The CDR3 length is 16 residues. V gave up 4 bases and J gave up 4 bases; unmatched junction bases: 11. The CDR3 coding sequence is TGTGCCAGCAGCCCACGCCCGGGACAGATATACAATGAGCAGTTCTTC. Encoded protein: CASSPRPGQIYNEQFF.

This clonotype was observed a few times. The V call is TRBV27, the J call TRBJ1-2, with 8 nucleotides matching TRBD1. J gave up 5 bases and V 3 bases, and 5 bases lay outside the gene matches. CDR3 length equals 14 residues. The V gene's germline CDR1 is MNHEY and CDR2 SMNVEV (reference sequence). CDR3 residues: CASSLDRERYGYTF. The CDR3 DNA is TGTGCCAGCAGTTTGGACAGGGAGAGGTATGGCTACACCTTC.

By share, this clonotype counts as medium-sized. The CDR3 loop is CSVEGTGPPDTQYF. The DNA of the CDR3 is TGCAGCGTTGAAGGGACAGGGCCCCCAGATACGCAGTATTTT. This chain uses TRBV29-1 with TRBJ2-3; 8 nucleotides agree with TRBD1. The CDR3 sequence is 14 residues long. With V trimmed by 1 base and J by 4 bases, 4 bases remained unmatched. Germline CDR1 and CDR2: SQVTM and ANQGSEA.

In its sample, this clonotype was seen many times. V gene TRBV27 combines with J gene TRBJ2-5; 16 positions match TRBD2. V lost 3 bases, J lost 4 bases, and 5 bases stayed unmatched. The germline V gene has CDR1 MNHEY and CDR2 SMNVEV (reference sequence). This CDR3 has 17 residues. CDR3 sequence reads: CASSLGLAGGRGETQYF. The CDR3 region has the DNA TGTGCCAGCAGTTTGGGACTAGCGGGAGGGCGTGGAGAGACCCAGTACTTC.

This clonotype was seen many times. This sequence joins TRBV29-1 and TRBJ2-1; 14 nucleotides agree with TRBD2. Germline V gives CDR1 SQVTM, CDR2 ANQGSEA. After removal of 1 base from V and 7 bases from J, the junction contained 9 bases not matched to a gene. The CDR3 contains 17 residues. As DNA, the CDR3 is TGCAGCGTTGAAGGACTAGCGGGGGGGCTACTTATGAATGAGCAGTTCTTC. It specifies CSVEGLAGGLLMNEQFF.

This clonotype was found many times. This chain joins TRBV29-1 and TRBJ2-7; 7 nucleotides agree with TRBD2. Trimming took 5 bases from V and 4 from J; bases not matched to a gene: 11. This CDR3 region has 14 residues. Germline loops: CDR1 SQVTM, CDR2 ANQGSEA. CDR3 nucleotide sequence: TGCAGCGTTACCCCCGCGGGGGTCCCTTACGAGCAGTACTTC. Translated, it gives CSVTPAGVPYEQYF.

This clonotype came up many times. The CDR3 DNA reads TGTGCCAGCAGCTCCTCCGGGCCCGGAGAGACCCAGTACTTC. It codes for CASSSSGPGETQYF. The gene calls are TRBV5-5 and TRBJ2-5; unclear D gene. Germline CDR1 reads SGHKS; CDR2 reads YYEKEE (reference sequence). Trimming pared 3 bases from V and 4 bases from J, leaving 13 bases between. The CDR3 runs 14 residues.